Given below is one TCR beta chain in context. The antigen is unknown. This record belongs to a study of T cell responses to AZD1222 COVID-19 vaccine. Across the whole study: Second doses that came at about 4 or about 12 weeks were put together. Study-wide results and limits: Vaccine-associated CD4 TCRs ranged over spike, dominating at 160-218 and 743-854. Targeting of unmutated variant regions was reportedly seen in nearly half of spike-specific TCRs. Increased Spike-specific TCR breadth and depth were observed after two AZD1222 doses.

Trimming cost V 5 bases and J 3 bases, with 22 bases left between them. There are 17 residues in the CDR3. Germline V gives CDR1 LGHNT, CDR2 FRNRAP. Sequencing was performed with immunoSEQ multiplex PCR; in TCRdb, only in-frame clones are kept and a portion is missing. The table has some 100,000 clones, about 89% seen once. This chain uses TRBV12-5 with TRBJ1-2; D is perhaps TRBD1 (5 bases). The sequencing here drew on peripheral blood, taken on day 0 of AZD1222 vaccination. The source is an adult in good health. CDR3 loop: CASGPTGTQGGYYGYTF. The DNA for the CDR3 is TGTGCTAGTGGTCCAACCGGAACGCAGGGCGGGTACTATGGCTACACCTTC.